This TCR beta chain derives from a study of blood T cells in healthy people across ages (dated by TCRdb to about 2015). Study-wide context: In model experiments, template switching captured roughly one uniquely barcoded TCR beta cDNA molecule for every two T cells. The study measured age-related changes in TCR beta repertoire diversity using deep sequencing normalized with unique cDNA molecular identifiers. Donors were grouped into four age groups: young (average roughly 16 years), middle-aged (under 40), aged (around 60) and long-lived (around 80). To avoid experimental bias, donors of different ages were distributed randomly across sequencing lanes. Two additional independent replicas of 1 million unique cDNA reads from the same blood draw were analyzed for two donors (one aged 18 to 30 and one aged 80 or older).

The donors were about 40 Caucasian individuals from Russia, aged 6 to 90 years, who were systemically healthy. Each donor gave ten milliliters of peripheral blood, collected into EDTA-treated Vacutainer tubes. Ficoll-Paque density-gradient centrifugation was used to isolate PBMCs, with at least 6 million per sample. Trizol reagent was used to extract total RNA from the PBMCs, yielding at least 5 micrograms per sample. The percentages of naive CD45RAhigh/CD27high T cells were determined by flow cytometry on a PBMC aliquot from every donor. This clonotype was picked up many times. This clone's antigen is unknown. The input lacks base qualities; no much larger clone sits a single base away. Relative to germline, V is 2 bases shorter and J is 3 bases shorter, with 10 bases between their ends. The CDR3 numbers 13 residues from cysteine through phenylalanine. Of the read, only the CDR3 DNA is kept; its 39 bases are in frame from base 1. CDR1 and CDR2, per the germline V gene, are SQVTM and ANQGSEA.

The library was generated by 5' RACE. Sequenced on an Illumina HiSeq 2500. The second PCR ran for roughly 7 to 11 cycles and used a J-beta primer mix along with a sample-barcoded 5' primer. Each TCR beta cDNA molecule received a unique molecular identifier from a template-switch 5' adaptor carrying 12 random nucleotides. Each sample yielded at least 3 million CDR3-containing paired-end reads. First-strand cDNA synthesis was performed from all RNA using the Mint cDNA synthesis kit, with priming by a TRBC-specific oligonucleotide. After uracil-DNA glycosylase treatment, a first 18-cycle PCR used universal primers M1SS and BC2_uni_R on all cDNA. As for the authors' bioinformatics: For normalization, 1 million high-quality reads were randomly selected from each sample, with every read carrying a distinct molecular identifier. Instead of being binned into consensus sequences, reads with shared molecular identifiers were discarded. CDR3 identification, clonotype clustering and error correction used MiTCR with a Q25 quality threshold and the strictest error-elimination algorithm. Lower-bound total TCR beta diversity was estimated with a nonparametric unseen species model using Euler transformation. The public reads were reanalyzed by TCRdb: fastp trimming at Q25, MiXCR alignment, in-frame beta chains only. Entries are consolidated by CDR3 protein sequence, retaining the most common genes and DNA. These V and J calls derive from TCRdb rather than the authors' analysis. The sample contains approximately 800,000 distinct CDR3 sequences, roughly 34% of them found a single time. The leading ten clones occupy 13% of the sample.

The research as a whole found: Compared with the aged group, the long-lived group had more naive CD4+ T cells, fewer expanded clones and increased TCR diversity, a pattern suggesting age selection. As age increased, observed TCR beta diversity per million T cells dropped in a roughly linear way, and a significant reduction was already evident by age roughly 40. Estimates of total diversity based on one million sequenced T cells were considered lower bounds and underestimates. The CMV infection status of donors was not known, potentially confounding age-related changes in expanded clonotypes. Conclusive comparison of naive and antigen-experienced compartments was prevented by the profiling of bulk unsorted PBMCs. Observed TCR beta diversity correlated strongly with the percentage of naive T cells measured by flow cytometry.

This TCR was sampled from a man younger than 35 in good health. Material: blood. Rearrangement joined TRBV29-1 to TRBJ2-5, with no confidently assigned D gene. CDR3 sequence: CSVEIDPEETQYF. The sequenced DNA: TGCAGCGTTGAAATCGATCCGGAAGAGACCCAGTACTTC.